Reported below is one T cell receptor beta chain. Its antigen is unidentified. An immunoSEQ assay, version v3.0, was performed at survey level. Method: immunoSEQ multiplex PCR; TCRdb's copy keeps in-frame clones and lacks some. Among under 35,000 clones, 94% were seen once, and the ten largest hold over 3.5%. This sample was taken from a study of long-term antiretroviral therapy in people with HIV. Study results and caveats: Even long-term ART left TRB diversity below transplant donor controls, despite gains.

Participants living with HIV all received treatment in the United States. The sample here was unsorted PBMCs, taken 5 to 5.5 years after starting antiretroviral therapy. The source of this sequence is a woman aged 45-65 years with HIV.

The CDR3 DNA follows: TGTGCCAGCTCAGCTCAGGCAGCTAACTATGGCTACACCTTC. It yields the protein CASSAQAANYGYTF. J is TRBJ1-2 and V is TRBV18; unclear D gene. CDR1 and CDR2 from the germline V gene are KGHSH and LQKENI. The CDR3 length is 14 residues. The V end lost 5 bases, the J end lost 0 bases, and 10 bases lay between the germline ends.